This is a list of T cell receptor beta chains from one sample in a study of Tregs in tolerant kidney transplant recipients. Libraries were prepared by immunoSEQ multiplex PCR; TCRdb keeps only in-frame clonotypes and omits some of them. The sample holds 35,000 to 55,000 clones, about 90% seen once. Sequencing was performed on Tregs from blood. Receptors were obtained from a human donor in good health. Both conserved end residues are part of each CDR3. The order of the fields is clone size, V gene, J gene, D gene, CDR3 DNA, CDR3 protein. The D gene is left open where the match is weak. Expanded clones are given a class, and other clones once, few, many or no size at all.

clone_size: NA
v_call: TRBV5-1
j_call: TRBJ2-1
d_call: NA
cdr3_nt: TGCGCCAGCAGCTTGTTGAGCGGCTCCTACAATGAGCAGTTCTTC
cdr3_aa: CASSLLSGSYNEQFF

clone_size: few
v_call: TRBV15
j_call: TRBJ2-5
d_call: NA
cdr3_nt: TGTGCCACCAGCAGGGGACCTGGGCTGACCCAGTACTTC
cdr3_aa: CATSRGPGLTQYF

clone_size: NA
v_call: TRBV18
j_call: TRBJ2-1
d_call: TRBD2
cdr3_nt: TGTGCCAGCTCACCGGTCCTTCGGGGGGATGAGCAGTTCTTC
cdr3_aa: CASSPVLRGDEQFF

clone_size: NA
v_call: TRBV5-5
j_call: TRBJ2-1
d_call: TRBD2
cdr3_nt: TGTGCCAGCAGCGTAGCGGGGAGCTCCTACAATGAGCAGTTCTTC
cdr3_aa: CASSVAGSSYNEQFF

clone_size: NA
v_call: TRBV5-1
j_call: TRBJ1-1
d_call: NA
cdr3_nt: TGCGCCAGCAGCTTTACGTTGGGGAACACTGAAGCTTTCTTT
cdr3_aa: CASSFTLGNTEAFF

clone_size: once
v_call: TRBV5-1
j_call: TRBJ1-1
d_call: TRBD1
cdr3_nt: TGCGCCAGCAGAAGACAGGGGATGAACACTGAAGCTTTCTTT
cdr3_aa: CASRRQGMNTEAFF

clone_size: NA
v_call: TRBV7-8
j_call: TRBJ2-1
d_call: NA
cdr3_nt: TGTGCCAGCAGCTACCAAGGGCGCACGTGGGAGCAGTTCTTC
cdr3_aa: CASSYQGRTWEQFF

clone_size: NA
v_call: TRBV7-9
j_call: TRBJ2-7
d_call: NA
cdr3_nt: TGTGCCAGCAGCCAAGGGGCGAAAGGGCCCTACGAGCAGTACTTC
cdr3_aa: CASSQGAKGPYEQYF

clone_size: NA
v_call: TRBV9
j_call: TRBJ2-3
d_call: NA
cdr3_nt: TGTGCCAGCACCCGAACGGGCACAGATACGCAGTATTTT
cdr3_aa: CASTRTGTDTQYF

clone_size: NA
v_call: TRBV18
j_call: TRBJ2-5
d_call: NA
cdr3_nt: TGTGCCAGCTCACCCCTGGGGCAGGAGACCCAGTACTTC
cdr3_aa: CASSPLGQETQYF

clone_size: NA
v_call: TRBV5-1
j_call: TRBJ1-5
d_call: NA
cdr3_nt: TGCGCCAGCAGCTTACATGGACTAGATCAGCCCCAGCATTTT
cdr3_aa: CASSLHGLDQPQHF

clone_size: NA
v_call: TRBV6-1
j_call: TRBJ1-1
d_call: NA
cdr3_nt: TGTGCCAGCAGTTTAAAGGCTGAAGCTTTCTTT
cdr3_aa: CASSLKAEAFF

clone_size: NA
v_call: TRBV18
j_call: TRBJ2-7
d_call: NA
cdr3_nt: TGTGCCAGCTCACCTCTACAGGGTTCGCACGAGCAGTACTTC
cdr3_aa: CASSPLQGSHEQYF

clone_size: NA
v_call: TRBV5-1
j_call: TRBJ1-2
d_call: NA
cdr3_nt: TGCGCCAGCAGCAAGAGGGACGGAAACTATGGCTACACCTTC
cdr3_aa: CASSKRDGNYGYTF

clone_size: once
v_call: TRBV5-4
j_call: TRBJ2-5
d_call: NA
cdr3_nt: TGTGCCAGCAGCTTGGATCAGGGTCCCCAAGAGACCCAGTACTTC
cdr3_aa: CASSLDQGPQETQYF

clone_size: NA
v_call: TRBV7-8
j_call: TRBJ1-3
d_call: NA
cdr3_nt: TGTGCCAGCAGCTTGGGGACTGCCCACTCTGGAAACACCATATATTTT
cdr3_aa: CASSLGTAHSGNTIYF

clone_size: NA
v_call: TRBV6-6
j_call: TRBJ2-3
d_call: TRBD2
cdr3_nt: TGTGCCAGCATACTGGGACTAGCGGGAGGTACGCAGTATTTT
cdr3_aa: CASILGLAGGTQYF

clone_size: NA
v_call: TRBV5-1
j_call: TRBJ2-3
d_call: TRBD2
cdr3_nt: TGCGCCAGCAGCTTTGGCCGGGGGGGCCCAGATACGCAGTATTTT
cdr3_aa: CASSFGRGGPDTQYF

clone_size: NA
v_call: TRBV13
j_call: TRBJ1-1
d_call: TRBD1
cdr3_nt: TGTGCCAGCAGCTTAGTAACAGGGGAGCGGGCTTTCTTT
cdr3_aa: CASSLVTGERAFF

clone_size: NA
v_call: TRBV11-2
j_call: TRBJ2-5
d_call: NA
cdr3_nt: TGTGCCAGCAGCTTACAAGAGACCCAGTACTTC
cdr3_aa: CASSLQETQYF

clone_size: NA
v_call: TRBV5-4
j_call: TRBJ2-7
d_call: NA
cdr3_nt: TGTGCCAGCAGAAACGGAGTGGGAGGGACAGGCTACGAGCAGTACTTC
cdr3_aa: CASRNGVGGTGYEQYF

clone_size: NA
v_call: TRBV10-1
j_call: TRBJ1-5
d_call: TRBD1
cdr3_nt: TGCGCCAGCAGCGCCGACAGGGGTCAGCCCCAGCATTTT
cdr3_aa: CASSADRGQPQHF

clone_size: NA
v_call: TRBV5-1
j_call: TRBJ2-1
d_call: NA
cdr3_nt: TGCGCCAGCAGCTTGGTGTTGGTGGGTGAGCAGTTCTTC
cdr3_aa: CASSLVLVGEQFF

clone_size: NA
v_call: TRBV30
j_call: TRBJ1-1
d_call: NA
cdr3_nt: TGTGCCTGGAGTGTCAGGGTTAGCACTGAAGCTTTCTTT
cdr3_aa: CAWSVRVSTEAFF